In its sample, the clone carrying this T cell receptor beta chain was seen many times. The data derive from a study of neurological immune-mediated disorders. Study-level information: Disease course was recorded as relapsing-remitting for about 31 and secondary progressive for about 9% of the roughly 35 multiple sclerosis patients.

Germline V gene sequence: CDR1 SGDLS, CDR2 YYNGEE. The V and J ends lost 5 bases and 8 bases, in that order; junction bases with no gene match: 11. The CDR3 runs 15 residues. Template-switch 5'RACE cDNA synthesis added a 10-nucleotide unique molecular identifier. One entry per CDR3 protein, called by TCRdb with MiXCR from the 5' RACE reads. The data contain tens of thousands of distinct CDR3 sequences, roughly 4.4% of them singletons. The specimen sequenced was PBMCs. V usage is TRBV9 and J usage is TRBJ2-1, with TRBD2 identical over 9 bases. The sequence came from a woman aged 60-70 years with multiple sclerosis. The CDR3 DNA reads TGTGCCAGCAGTAGGGATAGCGGGAGAGGTGATGAGCAGTTCTTC. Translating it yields CASSRDSGRGDEQFF. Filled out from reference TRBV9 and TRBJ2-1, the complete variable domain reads DSGVTQTPKHLITATGQRVTLRCSPRSGDLSVYWYQQSLDQGLQFLIQYYNGEERAKGNILERFSAQQFPDLHSELNLSSLELGDSALYFCASSRDSGRGDEQFFGPGTRLTVL.